The clone carrying this T cell receptor beta chain was detected ten times or more. The V and J ends lost 6 bases and 9 bases, in that order; junction bases with no gene match: 6. CDR3 length: 13 residues. Germline CDR1 and CDR2: ENHRY and SYGVKD. This entry belongs to a study of patients and donors after allogeneic stem cell transplantation. TCRdb reprocessed the RT-PCR reads via MiXCR and lists one record per CDR3 protein. The top ten clones hold 11% of a sample with a few hundred thousand distinct CDR3 sequences, about 38% of them seen once. The TCR originated in a human donor who was either an allogeneic HSCT recipient or a stem cell or donor lymphocyte infusion donor (not recorded which). It is not recorded whose cells these are; they may come from a transplant donor. This chain joins TRBV10-3 and TRBJ1-3; 9 bases match TRBD1. Sequenced input: blood, either unsorted or a sorted T cell fraction (not recorded which). CDR3 region: CAISDRGWSTIYF. The CDR3 nucleotides read TGTGCCATCAGCGACAGGGGGTGGAGCACCATATATTTT.